This T cell receptor beta chain was retrieved from a study of graft-versus-host responses after intestinal transplantation. As for the study in general: Grafts were multivisceral, liver-intestinal, or isolated intestinal. All recipients were given anti-thymocyte globulin induction, and tacrolimus and steroids were then administered for roughly three years.

Processing was applied to graft tissue in order to liberate intraepithelial and lamina propria lymphocytes. Germline-derived CDR1 and CDR2 are LNHDA and SQIVND (reference sequence). This CDR3 region has 15 residues. With 1 base removed from V and 3 bases from J, the gap between germline ends came to 12 bases. Regarding this clone: Its target is unknown.

The study, taken as a whole, reports: Recipient-marrow GvH clones were detected, some having first appeared in ileum or blood. Across patients carrying graft-donor T cell macrochimerism, allografts held high graft-versus-host to host-versus-graft clonal ratios.

Using immunoSEQ multiplex PCR, the repertoire was profiled, and TCRdb retains in-frame clones only, with some absent. This table has roughly 23,000 clones, roughly 79% appearing once. The sequences come from ileum tissue, collected 12 days after intestinal transplant. The chain joins TRBV19 to TRBJ1-1; D is perhaps TRBD1 (6 bases). The clonotype comes from a human patient who received an intestinal transplant, so some T cells may come from the graft donor. CDR3 sequence (DNA): TGTGCCAGTAGTATAGCTCCAGGGGCTTACACTGAAGCTTTCTTT. Translation gives CASSIAPGAYTEAFF.